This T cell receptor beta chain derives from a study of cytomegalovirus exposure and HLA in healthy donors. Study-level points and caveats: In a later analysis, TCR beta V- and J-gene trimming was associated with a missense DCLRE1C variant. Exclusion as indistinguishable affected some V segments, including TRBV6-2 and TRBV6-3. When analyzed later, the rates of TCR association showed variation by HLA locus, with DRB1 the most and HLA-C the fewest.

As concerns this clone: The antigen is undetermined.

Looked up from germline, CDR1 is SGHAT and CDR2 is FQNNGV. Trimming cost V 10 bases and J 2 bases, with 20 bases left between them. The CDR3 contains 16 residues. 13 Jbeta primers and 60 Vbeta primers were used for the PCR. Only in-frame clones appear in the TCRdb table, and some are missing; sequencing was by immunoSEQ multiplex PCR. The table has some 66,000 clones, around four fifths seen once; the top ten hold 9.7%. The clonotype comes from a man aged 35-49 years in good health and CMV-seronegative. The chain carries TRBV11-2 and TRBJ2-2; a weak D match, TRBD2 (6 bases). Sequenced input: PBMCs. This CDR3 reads CATSTNGGLNTGELFF. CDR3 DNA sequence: TGTGCCACCTCGACCAACGGGGGACTCAACACCGGGGAGCTGTTTTTT.